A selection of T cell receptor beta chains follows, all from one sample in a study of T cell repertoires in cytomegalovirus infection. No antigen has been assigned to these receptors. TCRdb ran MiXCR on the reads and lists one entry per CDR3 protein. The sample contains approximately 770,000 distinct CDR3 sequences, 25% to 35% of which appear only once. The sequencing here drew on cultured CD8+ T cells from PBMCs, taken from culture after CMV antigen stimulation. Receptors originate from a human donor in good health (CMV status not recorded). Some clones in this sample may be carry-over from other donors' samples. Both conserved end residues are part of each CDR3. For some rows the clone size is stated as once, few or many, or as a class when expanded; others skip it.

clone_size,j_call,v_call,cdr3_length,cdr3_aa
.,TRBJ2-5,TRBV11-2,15,CASSSSGVDQETQYF
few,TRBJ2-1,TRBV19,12,CASMTGWHEQFF
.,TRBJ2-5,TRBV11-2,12,CASSWETASQYF
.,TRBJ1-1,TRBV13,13,CASSLWEGTEAFF
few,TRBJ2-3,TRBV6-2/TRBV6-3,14,CASSRPAGADTQYF
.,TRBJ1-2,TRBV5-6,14,CASNPGGGGYGYTF
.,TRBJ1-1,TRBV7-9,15,CASRSGHSANTEAFF
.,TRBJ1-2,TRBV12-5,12,CASGLAGNGYTF
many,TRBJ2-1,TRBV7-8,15,CASIVDMSSYNEQFF
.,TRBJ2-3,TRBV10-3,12,CAIRVEGDTQYF
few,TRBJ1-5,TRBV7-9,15,CASSLDGVGNQPQHF
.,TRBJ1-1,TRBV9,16,CASSPRTGNLGTEAFF
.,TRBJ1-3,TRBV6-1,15,CASSTNGLSGNTIYF
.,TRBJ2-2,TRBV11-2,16,CASSFPFGTNTGELFF
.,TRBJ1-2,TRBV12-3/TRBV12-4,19,CASSSDTRVSGLANYGYTF
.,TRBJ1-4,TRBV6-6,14,CASSTRGTGDQLFF
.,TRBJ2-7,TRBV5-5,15,CASSLWAGTSYEQYF
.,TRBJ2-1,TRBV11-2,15,CASRGGTASYNEQFF
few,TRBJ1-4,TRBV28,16,CASSPGQGGTNEKLFF
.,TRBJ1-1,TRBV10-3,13,CATRFESNTEAFF
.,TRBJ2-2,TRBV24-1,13,CATSVPNTGELFF
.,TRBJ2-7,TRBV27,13,CASSWGQGSEQYF
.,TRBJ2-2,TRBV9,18,CASSASSRFEGPAGELFF
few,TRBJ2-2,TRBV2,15,CASSVGPQPTGELFF
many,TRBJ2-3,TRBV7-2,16,CASTLPIAGGTDTQYF
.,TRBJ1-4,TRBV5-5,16,CASSLLKKGIGEKLFF